The 2 T cell receptor beta chains presented below share a single source sample, sequenced in a study of cytomegalovirus exposure and HLA in healthy donors. Use of 60 Vbeta and 13 Jbeta primers characterized the PCR. The method was immunoSEQ multiplex PCR; TCRdb's version includes in-frame clones alone and lacks a portion of them. The table includes 150,000 to 200,000 clones, roughly 70% detected once. Sequences were obtained from PBMCs. The receptors stem from a girl between 5 and 17 years old in good health and CMV-seronegative.

V usage is TRBV7-9 and J usage is TRBJ2-2; D remains unclear. The CDR3 covers 14 residues. The ends were cut back, 4 bases at V and 4 bases at J, with 10 bases in the middle. The germline V gene encodes CDR1 SEHNR and CDR2 FQNEAQ (reference sequence). The CDR3 DNA reads TGTGCCAGCAGCTCTATACAGAGCACCGGGGAGCTGTTTTTT. This gives the protein CASSSIQSTGELFF.

This clone was observed a few times. This chain connects TRBV6-1 to TRBJ1-2; no clear D. Trimming left V 8 bases short and J 4 bases short, with 11 bases between. Germline V lookup: CDR1 MNHNS, CDR2 SASEGT. The CDR3 is made up of 12 amino acids. The CDR3 sequence is CASVTSIYGYTF. CDR3 sequence (DNA): TGTGCCAGCGTGACTTCGATCTATGGCTACACCTTC.